This T cell receptor (beta chain) was recorded in a study of T-cell memory formation after mild COVID-19. A remark on this clonotype: Its antigen is still unknown.

TCRdb reanalysed the 5' RACE reads using MiXCR and keeps one entry per CDR3 protein. The sample consists of about 390,000 distinct CDR3 sequences, roughly 21% of them appearing once. Notes on the study in general: Among contracting clones, CD4+ were mainly CM/EM and CD8+ enriched in EMRA. There was a balanced CD4/CD8 profile in clones contracting day 15 to 85, and later expanders leaned CD4+.

From germline, CDR1 is KGHSH and CDR2 LQKENI. V gave up 0 bases and J gave up 0 bases, with 19 bases separating them. The CDR3 has 19 residues. The rearrangement uses TRBV18 and TRBJ2-3, with D possibly called TRBD1 or TRBD2 (5 bases each). This receptor was taken from an adult woman who had mild COVID-19 (a few samples of this study predate the infection). Cell type and time point are not known. The sample taken for sequencing was PBMCs or a T cell subset sorted from them (not recorded which). The CDR3 nucleotides are TGTGCCAGCTCACCACCGGGGCGAGTAGTGGCGGGCAGCACAGATACGCAGTATTTT. Its protein product is CASSPPGRVVAGSTDTQYF.